These 29 T cell receptor beta chains came from one sample sequenced in a study of cytomegalovirus exposure and HLA in healthy donors. PCR amplification relied on 60 Vbeta primers (plus 13 Jbeta primers). Sequencing used immunoSEQ multiplex PCR; TCRdb keeps in-frame clones, though not all of them. The sample consists of approximately 210,000 clones, roughly 77% of them appearing once. The sample consisted of PBMCs. The source is a woman aged 45-60 years in good health and CMV-seronegative.

V gene TRBV6-6 combines with J gene TRBJ1-2; a weak D match, TRBD1 (6 bases). The V and J ends lost 1 base and 2 bases respectively, with 14 bases between them. The CDR3 extends over 16 amino acids. The germline CDR1 and CDR2 sequences are MNHNY and SVGAGI (reference sequence). The CDR3 region has the DNA TGTGCCAGCAGTTACTGGGGGGGAGGGGGAAACTATGGCTACACCTTC. As protein: CASSYWGGGGNYGYTF.

This clone was counted once. Relative to the germline gene, one junction end is altered; a read error may explain this. This sequence joins TRBV7-9 and TRBJ2-7; 8 bases match TRBD2. This CDR3 spans 16 amino acids. Germline CDR1 and CDR2: SEHNR and FQNEAQ (reference sequence). In nucleotides, the CDR3 is TGTTCCAGCAGCCCCGTCGGTAGCGGGAAGGACTACGAGCAGTACTTC. As protein: CSSSPVGSGKDYEQYF. The variable domain in full, with the rest retrieved from reference TRBV7-9 and TRBJ2-7, is DTGVSQNPRHKITKRGQNVTFRCDPISEHNRLYWYRQTLGQGPEFLTYFQNEAQLEKSRLLSDRFSAERPKGSFSTLEIQRTEQGDSAMYLCSSSPVGSGKDYEQYFGPGTRLTVT.

This chain connects TRBV6-5 to TRBJ1-1; the D is unclear. CDR3 size: 14 residues. Looked up from germline, CDR1 is MNHEY and CDR2 is SVGAGI. The germline V and J ends were trimmed by 2 bases and 1 base, with 8 bases remaining between them. Here the CDR3 DNA reads TGTGCCAGCAGTTACCGGCAGCGGAACACTGAAGCTTTCTTT. It codes for CASSYRQRNTEAFF.

The rearrangement links TRBV5-4 to TRBJ2-3; D may be TRBD2 (6 bases). CDR1 and CDR2 from the germline V gene are SGHNT and YYREEE (reference sequence). The CDR3 is made up of 12 amino acids. Trimming took 3 bases from V and 6 from J, leaving 8 bases between them. The CDR3 sequence: CASSSAGDTQYF. In DNA form, the CDR3 reads TGTGCCAGCAGCTCCGCGGGGGATACGCAGTATTTT. The variable domain in full, with the rest retrieved from reference TRBV5-4 and TRBJ2-3, is ETGVTQSPTHLIKTRGQQVTLRCSSQSGHNTVSWYQQALGQGPQFIFQYYREEENGRGNFPPRFSGLQFPNYSSELNVNALELDDSALYLCASSSAGDTQYFGPGTRLTVL.

The J gene is TRBJ1-3, the V gene TRBV4-3; 11 bases line up with TRBD1. This CDR3 comprises 18 residues. Germline V gives CDR1 LGHNA, CDR2 YSLEER. V trimming: 0 bases; J trimming: 2 bases; junction bases outside the gene matches: 6. In DNA, the CDR3 is TGCGCCAGCAGCCAAGATGGGACAGGGGGTAACCCTGGAAACACCATATATTTT. Its protein product is CASSQDGTGGNPGNTIYF.

This clone was seen once. The J gene is TRBJ2-7, the V gene TRBV19; TRBD2 matches 7 bases. Unmatched junction bases numbered 5, after V lost 1 base and J lost 2 bases. Germline V gene data show CDR1 as LNHDA and CDR2 as SQIVND (reference sequence). This CDR3 comprises 15 residues. The CDR3 protein is CASSIGASGAYEQYF. The CDR3 DNA follows: TGTGCCAGTAGTATAGGGGCTAGCGGCGCCTACGAGCAGTACTTC.

The chain carries TRBV19 and TRBJ1-2; 10 bases are shared with TRBD1. Germline V lookup: CDR1 LNHDA, CDR2 SQIVND (reference sequence). V lost 6 bases to trimming and J lost 1 base; unmatched junction nucleotides: 14. The CDR3 loop spans 18 amino acids. CDR3 sequence reads: CASRRPIGQGEFNYGYTF. In nucleotides, the CDR3 is TGTGCCAGTAGACGACCTATCGGACAGGGGGAATTTAACTATGGCTACACCTTC.

The rearrangement joins TRBV27 to TRBJ2-7; D perhaps matches TRBD2 (5 bases). The V end was cut by 0 bases, the J end by 6 bases, with 12 bases between. CDR1 is MNHEY, CDR2 SMNVEV, per germline (reference sequence). The CDR3 sequence is 14 residues long. The CDR3 loop reads CASSLSRVAFEQYF. The CDR3 nucleotides read TGTGCCAGCAGTTTATCGAGGGTGGCGTTCGAGCAGTACTTC.

The J gene is TRBJ1-4, the V gene TRBV5-4, with 9 nucleotides matching TRBD1. The CDR3 length is 15 residues. The J segment lost 10 bases and the V segment lost 3 bases, leaving 10 bases of the junction unmatched. Germline V lookup: CDR1 SGHNT, CDR2 YYREEE (reference sequence). The DNA for the CDR3 is TGTGCCAGCAGCTCCGTTGGACAGGGGTTGGGAAAACTGTTTTTT. Its protein is CASSSVGQGLGKLFF.

This chain links TRBV6-6 with TRBJ2-2; D remains ambiguous. Trimming cost V 8 bases and J 0 bases, with 13 bases left between them. Germline values: CDR1 MNHNY, CDR2 SVGAGI (reference sequence). This CDR3 region has 15 residues. The CDR3 nucleotides read TGTGCCAGCCTTGGCTCAGCGTCGAACACCGGGGAGCTGTTTTTT. Protein sequence: CASLGSASNTGELFF.

The V and J genes are TRBV11-1 and TRBJ2-7; 8 bases agree with TRBD1. The CDR3 spans 15 residues. V gave up 2 bases and J gave up 6 bases; unmatched junction bases: 9. From germline, CDR1 is SGHAT and CDR2 FQDESV (reference sequence). CDR3 coding DNA: TGTGCCAGCAGCTTAACAGAGGCAGGGGGCAGCGAGCAGTACTTC. It encodes CASSLTEAGGSEQYF.

This clone was counted only a few times. The chain has TRBV6-1 and TRBJ2-2, with 8 bases identical to TRBD2. Looked up from germline, CDR1 is MNHNS and CDR2 is SASEGT. This CDR3 contains 15 residues. With 6 bases clipped from V and 5 bases from J, the junction kept 8 bases outside the gene matches. The CDR3 DNA reads as TGTGCCAGCAGAATCGGGGGGGCATGGACCGGGGAGCTGTTTTTT. Translated: CASRIGGAWTGELFF.

The chain recombines TRBV7-2 with TRBJ2-1; the D gene is possibly TRBD1 (6 bases). Germline V lookup: CDR1 SGHTA, CDR2 FQGNSA. Between the trimmed V and J ends, which lost 0 bases and 1 base, there was a span of 10 bases. This CDR3 has 16 residues. The CDR3 region has the DNA TGTGCCAGCAGCTTAGCCGGGACAAAATCCTACAATGAGCAGTTCTTC. Its protein product is CASSLAGTKSYNEQFF. The variable domain in full, completed from reference TRBV7-2 and TRBJ2-1, reads GAGVSQSPSNKVTEKGKDVELRCDPISGHTALYWYRQSLGQGLEFLIYFQGNSAPDKSGLPSDRFSAERTGGSVSTLTIQRTQQEDSAVYLCASSLAGTKSYNEQFFGPGTRLTVL.

This sequence joins TRBV2 and TRBJ2-3; TRBD1 agrees at 7 bases. Germline-derived CDR1 and CDR2 are SNHLY and FYNNEI. The J segment lost 2 bases and the V segment lost 8 bases, leaving 10 bases of the junction unmatched. The CDR3 loop spans 15 amino acids. CDR3 DNA: TGTGCCAGCGAGGGTGGACAGGCCCTCACAGATACGCAGTATTTT. This translates into CASEGGQALTDTQYF.

The chain combines TRBV2 with TRBJ1-3; 7 nucleotides agree with TRBD1. CDR1 is SNHLY, CDR2 FYNNEI, per germline. CDR3 length: 16 residues. The trim removed 6 bases at V and 0 bases at J, leaving 8 bases unmatched. CDR3 bases: TGTGCCAGCAGCGAGACAGGGCCCCTCTCTGGAAACACCATATATTTT. It encodes CASSETGPLSGNTIYF.

The table lists this clone with a count of one. The chain uses TRBV29-1 and TRBJ2-7; TRBD1 matches at 8 bases. The V gene end was trimmed by 6 bases and the J gene end by 10 bases; junction bases not matched to a gene: 11. This CDR3 is built from 12 residues. CDR1 and CDR2 (germline): SQVTM, ANQGSEA. CDR3 residues: CSVTLQGASQYF. The CDR3 DNA is TGCAGCGTAACTCTGCAGGGGGCGAGCCAGTACTTC.

This clone was detected only a few times. This chain joins TRBV18 and TRBJ2-7, with D tentatively TRBD2 (6 bases). Trimming pared 3 bases from V and 5 bases from J, leaving 8 bases between. The CDR3 runs to 12 residues. In germline, CDR1 is KGHSH, CDR2 LQKENI. CDR3 nucleotide sequence: TGTGCCAGCTCACCCGGCGGGGACGAGCAGTACTTC. Its protein is CASSPGGDEQYF.

The chain uses TRBV6-5 and TRBJ2-7; TRBD1 might be the D (6 bases). The germline V gene encodes CDR1 MNHEY and CDR2 SVGAGI. Between the trimmed V and J ends, which lost 2 bases and 6 bases, there was a span of 11 bases. The CDR3 loop spans 13 amino acids. CDR3 in amino acids: CASSYDRRGEQYF. The CDR3 DNA is TGTGCCAGCAGTTACGACAGGCGCGGCGAGCAGTACTTC.

This clone showed up just once. This chain joins TRBV28 and TRBJ1-2; TRBD1 matches 7 bases. CDR3 length: 14 residues. J lost 4 bases, V lost 5 bases, and 7 bases had no gene match. CDR1 is MDHEN, CDR2 SYDVKM, per germline. The CDR3 nucleotides are TGTGCCAGCAGTACCGGGACAGCAAGCTATGGCTACACCTTC. The encoded protein is CASSTGTASYGYTF.

J is TRBJ1-4 and V is TRBV15, with no clear D. Germline V gives CDR1 LNHNV, CDR2 YYDKDF (reference sequence). The CDR3 loop spans 16 amino acids. V shed 0 bases and J shed 0 bases, with 8 bases lying between them. CDR3 sequence (DNA): TGTGCCACCAGCAGAGACCCGCGGACAACTAATGAAAAACTGTTTTTT. This translates into CATSRDPRTTNEKLFF.

V is TRBV7-6 and J is TRBJ2-2, with 9 nucleotides matching TRBD2. The CDR3 spans 17 residues. Germline trimming cut 5 bases from V and 5 bases from J; bases unmatched to any gene: 12. Looked up from germline, CDR1 is SGHVS and CDR2 is FNYEAQ. For the CDR3, the DNA is TGTGCCAGCAGCCCTTTGGCTAGCGGGATATTAACCGGGGAGCTGTTTTTT. This encodes CASSPLASGILTGELFF. Full variable domain (missing parts from reference TRBV7-6 and TRBJ2-2): GAGVSQSPRYKVTKRGQDVALRCDPISGHVSLYWYRQALGQGPEFLTYFNYEAQQDKSGLPNDRFSAERPEGSISTLTIQRTEQRDSAMYRCASSPLASGILTGELFFGEGSRLTVL.

The genes are TRBV4-3 and TRBJ2-2, with 10 bases that match TRBD2. Germline-derived CDR1 and CDR2 are LGHNA and YSLEER. This CDR3 spans 16 amino acids. Trimming cost V 0 bases and J 3 bases; bases outside gene matches: 1. As DNA, the CDR3 is TGCGCCAGCAGCCAAGATAGCGGGGGGTACACCGGGGAGCTGTTTTTT. Protein sequence: CASSQDSGGYTGELFF.

This chain joins TRBV7-9 and TRBJ1-2, with D perhaps TRBD1 (5 bases). This CDR3 contains 14 residues. Germline values: CDR1 SEHNR, CDR2 FQNEAQ (reference sequence). V lost 1 base, J lost 8 bases, and 14 bases lay in between. CDR3 sequence (DNA): TGTGCCAGCAGCTTAGGAGGAGGGGCGGGAGGCTACACCTTC. It encodes CASSLGGGAGGYTF. The whole variable domain, filled in from reference TRBV7-9 and TRBJ1-2, reads DTGVSQNPRHKITKRGQNVTFRCDPISEHNRLYWYRQTLGQGPEFLTYFQNEAQLEKSRLLSDRFSAERPKGSFSTLEIQRTEQGDSAMYLCASSLGGGAGGYTFGSGTRLTVV.

This clone was seen a few times. The chain joins TRBV6-1 to TRBJ1-1; TRBD1 is a possible D gene (5 bases). Trimming pared 7 bases from V and 5 bases from J, leaving 14 bases between. CDR1 MNHNS and CDR2 SASEGT come from the germline V gene. This CDR3 comprises 13 residues. The CDR3 sequence is CASTILGGTEAFF. The CDR3 DNA is TGTGCCAGCACTATCTTGGGGGGAACTGAAGCTTTCTTT.

Here the CDR3 DNA reads TGCGCCAGCAGCTTGGCCGGCGGGAGAGAGCAGTTCTTC. It encodes CASSLAGGREQFF. The J gene is TRBJ2-1, the V gene TRBV5-1; 7 nucleotides align to TRBD2. Looked up from germline, CDR1 is SGHRS and CDR2 is YFSETQ. CDR3 size: 13 residues. Germline trimming cut 0 bases from V and 10 bases from J; bases unmatched to any gene: 4.

CDR3 DNA sequence: TGTGCCAGCAGCACAGGACGGCGCTCCTACGAGCAGTACTTC. Amino acids: CASSTGRRSYEQYF. This chain uses TRBV6-5 with TRBJ2-7; weak D call: TRBD1 (5 bases). V was pared by 6 bases and J by 0 bases, with 12 bases between. The CDR3 totals 14 residues. CDR1 is MNHEY, CDR2 SVGAGI, per germline.

The CDR3, as DNA: TGTGCCAGCAGCGTAACTACCGGGACAGGGATCGACGAGCAGTACTTC. It codes for CASSVTTGTGIDEQYF. This chain joins TRBV9 and TRBJ2-7; 9 bases line up with TRBD1. Germline CDR1 and CDR2: SGDLS and YYNGEE. V gave up 1 base and J gave up 5 bases; unmatched junction bases: 10. The CDR3 is 16 amino acids.

In this sample, this clone turned up once. The chain carries TRBV5-5 and TRBJ2-5; TRBD1 matches at 9 bases. CDR3 length: 15 residues. V was pared by 0 bases and J by 5 bases, with 5 bases of the junction left unmatched. Germline V gene sequence: CDR1 SGHKS, CDR2 YYEKEE (reference sequence). CDR3: CASSLEGTGLETQYF. The CDR3 nucleotides are TGTGCCAGCAGCTTGGAGGGGACAGGGTTGGAGACCCAGTACTTC. Filled out from reference TRBV5-5 and TRBJ2-5, the complete variable domain reads DAGVTQSPTHLIKTRGQQVTLRCSPISGHKSVSWYQQVLGQGPQFIFQYYEKEERGRGNFPDRFSARQFPNYSSELNVNALLLGDSALYLCASSLEGTGLETQYFGPGTRLLVL.

The gene calls are TRBV9 and TRBJ2-1; TRBD2 agrees at 10 bases. J gave up 3 bases and V 0 bases, and 6 bases lay outside the gene matches. Germline loops: CDR1 SGDLS, CDR2 YYNGEE. The CDR3 extends over 17 amino acids. CDR3 in amino acids: CASSVVASGGGYNEQFF. CDR3 nucleotides: TGTGCCAGCAGCGTAGTGGCTAGCGGGGGAGGCTACAATGAGCAGTTCTTC.